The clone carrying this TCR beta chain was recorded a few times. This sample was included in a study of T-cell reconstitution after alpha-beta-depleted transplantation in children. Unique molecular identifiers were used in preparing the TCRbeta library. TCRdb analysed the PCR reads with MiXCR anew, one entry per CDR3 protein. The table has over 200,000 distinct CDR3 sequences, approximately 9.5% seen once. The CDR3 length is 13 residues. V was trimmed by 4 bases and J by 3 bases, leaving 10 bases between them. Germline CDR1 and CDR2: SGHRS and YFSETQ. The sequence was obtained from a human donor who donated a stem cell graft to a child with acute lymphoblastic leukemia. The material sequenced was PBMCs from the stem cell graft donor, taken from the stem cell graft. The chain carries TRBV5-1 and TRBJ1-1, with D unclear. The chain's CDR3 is CASSTSPDTEAFF. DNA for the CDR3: TGCGCCAGCAGCACCAGCCCGGACACTGAAGCTTTCTTT.